These 2 T cell receptor beta chains were all obtained from the same sample, sequenced in a study of blood T cells in healthy people across ages. The authors ran a second PCR of about 7 to 11 cycles using a sample-barcoded 5' primer and a J-beta primer mix. One entry per CDR3 protein, called by TCRdb with MiXCR from the 5' RACE reads. In the table there are approximately 780,000 distinct CDR3 sequences, roughly 24% of which are singletons. These sequences were also reported in another study, on T cells of mothers and their children.

Sequenced input: blood. These receptors came from a boy younger than 18 in good health.

The sample holds many counts of this clonotype. CDR3 bases: TGTGCCAGCAGCCAGGCGAAAGAGACCCAGTACTTC. Translated, it gives CASSQAKETQYF. The chain joins TRBV3-1 to TRBJ2-5; D uncertain. The germline V gene encodes CDR1 LGHDT and CDR2 YNNKEL (reference sequence). V was trimmed by 3 bases and J by 3 bases, leaving 5 bases between them. The CDR3 runs 12 residues.

In this sample, this clonotype turned up a few times. V usage is TRBV7-9 and J usage is TRBJ2-5; TRBD2 matches at 8 bases. The DNA end lines up better with TRBJ2-1; the J call may be wrong. The CDR3 runs to 15 residues. Germline assignment: CDR1 SEHNR and CDR2 FQNEAQ (reference sequence). CDR3 nucleotides: TGTGCCAGCAGCAACGGACTAGCCCTTGAGCGGGAGCAGTTCTTC. The encoded protein is CASSNGLALEREQFF.